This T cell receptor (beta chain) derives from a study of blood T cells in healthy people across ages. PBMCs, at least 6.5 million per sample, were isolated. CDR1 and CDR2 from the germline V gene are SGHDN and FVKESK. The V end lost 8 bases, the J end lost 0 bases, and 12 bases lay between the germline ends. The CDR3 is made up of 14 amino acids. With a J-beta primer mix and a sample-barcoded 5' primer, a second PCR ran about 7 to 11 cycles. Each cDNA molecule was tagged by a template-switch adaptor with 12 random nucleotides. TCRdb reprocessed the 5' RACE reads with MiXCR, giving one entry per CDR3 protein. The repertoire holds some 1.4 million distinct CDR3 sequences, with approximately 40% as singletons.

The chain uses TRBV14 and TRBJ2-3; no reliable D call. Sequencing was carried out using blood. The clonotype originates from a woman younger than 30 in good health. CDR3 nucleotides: TGTGCCAGCCGTGGCTACCACAGCACAGATACGCAGTATTTT. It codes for CASRGYHSTDTQYF.